Following are 27 T cell receptor beta chains from one sample sequenced in a study of OX40 agonist ivuxolimab in advanced cancers. Libraries were prepared by immunoSEQ multiplex PCR; TCRdb keeps only in-frame clonotypes and omits some of them. The sample lists 60,000 to 100,000 clones; 80% to 90% were seen once. This specimen was CD4+ or CD8+ T cells sorted from blood, taken in a trial of the OX40 agonist ivuxolimab. The source is an adult with an advanced solid tumor such as melanoma, head and neck, liver or kidney cancer.

The chain has TRBV5-1 and TRBJ1-1; D is ambiguous. Germline V CDR1 and CDR2: SGHRS, YFSETQ. This CDR3 is built from 12 residues. Trimming left V 0 bases short and J 11 bases short, with 11 bases between. CDR3 coding DNA: TGCGCCAGCAGCTTGGGAGGGATAGGGGCTTTCTTT. It encodes CASSLGGIGAFF.

The chain joins TRBV29-1 to TRBJ2-3; TRBD1 might be the D (8 bases). The CDR3 is 15 amino acids. The germline V gene encodes CDR1 SQVTM and CDR2 ANQGSEA. Trimming removed 6 bases from V and 5 bases from J, with 21 bases in between. CDR3 loop: CSVDPTGGVIDTQYF. For the CDR3, the DNA is TGCAGCGTGGATCCTACAGGGGGGGTAATAGATACGCAGTATTTT.

J is TRBJ2-1 and V is TRBV7-6; 8 positions agree with TRBD1. The CDR3 is 15 amino acids. Losses at the gene ends were 7 bases for V and 1 base for J; bases not matched to a gene: 6. CDR1 and CDR2 from the germline V gene are SGHVS and FNYEAQ. The chain's CDR3 is CASTMTGESYNEQFF. In DNA, the CDR3 is TGTGCCAGCACCATGACAGGGGAGTCCTACAATGAGCAGTTCTTC.

This clone was seen a handful of times. The V gene is TRBV5-1, the J gene TRBJ1-4; D remains ambiguous. Trimming cost V 0 bases and J 3 bases, with 9 bases left between them. The germline V gene has CDR1 SGHRS and CDR2 YFSETQ. CDR3 length: 15 amino acids. The CDR3, as DNA: TGCGCCAGCAGCTTGGCCGGAGACTCTAATGAAAAACTGTTTTTT. It translates to CASSLAGDSNEKLFF.

This chain links TRBV30 with TRBJ2-7; 8 bases map to TRBD2. Germline CDR1 and CDR2: GTSNPN and SVGIG (reference sequence). CDR3 length: 17 amino acids. V gave up 2 bases and J gave up 0 bases; unmatched junction bases: 12. CDR3 region: CAWSPPPRLARSYEQYF. The CDR3 region has the DNA TGTGCCTGGAGTCCACCCCCGAGACTAGCGCGCTCCTACGAGCAGTACTTC.

This chain connects TRBV5-1 to TRBJ2-5; 7 nucleotides match TRBD1. CDR3 length: 13 amino acids. Trimming took 7 bases from V and 4 from J; bases not matched to a gene: 7. Germline lookup yields CDR1 SGHRS and CDR2 YFSETQ. CDR3 DNA: TGCGCCAGCTCCTCAAGGGGGCCAGAGACCCAGTACTTC. This sequence encodes CASSSRGPETQYF.

The V gene is TRBV28, the J gene TRBJ2-7; 7 bases line up with TRBD2. This CDR3 contains 15 residues. Trimming removed 5 bases from V and 4 bases from J; junction bases left unmatched: 11. From germline, CDR1 is MDHEN and CDR2 SYDVKM. CDR3 in amino acids: CASSKVRLAGYEQYF. Written as DNA, the CDR3 is TGTGCCAGCAGTAAGGTACGACTAGCAGGATACGAGCAGTACTTC.

The V gene is TRBV5-1, the J gene TRBJ2-1; D perhaps matches TRBD2 (6 bases). The length of the CDR3 is 14 residues. Germline CDR1 SGHRS, CDR2 YFSETQ. Trimming removed 10 bases at V and 6 bases at J, with 20 bases between. The CDR3 loop is CASTFGGPGNEQFF. The DNA for the CDR3 is TGCGCCTCCACTTTCGGAGGGCCGGGCAATGAGCAGTTCTTC.

The chain carries TRBV18 and TRBJ2-1, with a weak D call TRBD1 (6 bases). The CDR3 sequence is 16 residues long. Germline V lookup: CDR1 KGHSH, CDR2 LQKENI. Trimming removed 3 bases at V and 6 bases at J, with 18 bases between. DNA for the CDR3: TGTGCCAGCTCACCCGACAGGCCTGCTTATGTCAATGAGCAGTTCTTC. The encoded protein is CASSPDRPAYVNEQFF.

The chain carries TRBV19 and TRBJ1-4; 7 bases align to TRBD1. Looked up from germline, CDR1 is LNHDA and CDR2 is SQIVND (reference sequence). The CDR3 loop spans 14 amino acids. With 7 bases clipped from V and 8 bases from J, the junction kept 10 bases outside the gene matches. As DNA, the CDR3 is TGTGCCAGTACCGACCAGGGGGGAGGCGAAAAACTGTTTTTT. This encodes CASTDQGGGEKLFF.

The rearrangement joins TRBV10-1 to TRBJ2-7; D ambiguous. Trimming took off 0 bases at V and 1 base at J, with 7 bases between the two ends. CDR3 length equals 14 residues. CDR1 is WNHNN and CDR2 is SYGVQD in the germline V gene (reference sequence). The CDR3 spells CASSESLGSYEQYF. The CDR3 region has the DNA TGCGCCAGCAGTGAGTCGCTAGGGTCCTACGAGCAGTACTTC.

This clone occurred a few times. The chain uses TRBV29-1 and TRBJ1-1; tentatively, D is TRBD1 (5 bases). Germline lookup yields CDR1 SQVTM and CDR2 ANQGSEA. V lost 4 bases and J 2 bases, leaving 11 bases between the germline ends. The CDR3 is 13 residues long. In nucleotides, the CDR3 is TGCAGCGTTGCTGGTGGACAAAACACTGAAGCTTTCTTT. Residues: CSVAGGQNTEAFF.

CDR3 loop: CSVEDRLAGGPSEQYF. The CDR3 nucleotides read TGCAGCGTTGAAGATCGGCTAGCGGGAGGGCCCAGCGAGCAGTACTTC. This sequence joins TRBV29-1 and TRBJ2-7; 12 bases are shared with TRBD2. Germline V CDR1 and CDR2: SQVTM, ANQGSEA. The trim removed 0 bases at V and 6 bases at J, leaving 9 bases unmatched. The CDR3 covers 16 residues.

The chain carries TRBV27 and TRBJ2-4; no clear D gene. Germline CDR1 reads MNHEY; CDR2 reads SMNVEV (reference sequence). V was pared by 5 bases and J by 0 bases, with 14 bases between. The CDR3 has 16 residues. CDR3 in amino acids: CASSPIVSLAKNIQYF. The CDR3 DNA is TGTGCCAGCAGTCCCATTGTCTCGTTAGCCAAAAACATTCAGTACTTC.

This chain joins TRBV4-3 and TRBJ1-2; the match to TRBD1 covers 8 bases. The junction had 5 bases not matched to a gene; V was cut back by 0 bases and J by 5 bases. Looked up from germline, CDR1 is LGHNA and CDR2 is YSLEER. The CDR3 spans 15 residues. CDR3 DNA sequence: TGCGCCAGCAGCCAAGATCCGGGACAGGATTATGGCTACACCTTC. Its protein product is CASSQDPGQDYGYTF.

The rearrangement links TRBV30 to TRBJ2-2; 8 bases align to TRBD2. The CDR3 sequence is 15 residues long. The germline CDR1 and CDR2 sequences are GTSNPN and SVGIG (reference sequence). Trimming removed 0 bases from V and 5 bases from J; junction bases left unmatched: 5. The CDR3 reads CAWSVRERETGELFF. CDR3 nucleotide sequence: TGTGCCTGGAGTGTCAGGGAGCGGGAGACCGGGGAGCTGTTTTTT.

The chain recombines TRBV5-1 with TRBJ2-7; TRBD2 matches 7 bases. The CDR3 contains 15 residues. Germline V gives CDR1 SGHRS, CDR2 YFSETQ. The V gene end was trimmed by 0 bases and the J gene end by 2 bases; junction bases not matched to a gene: 5. This CDR3 reads CASSLGLAATYEQYF. CDR3 sequence (DNA): TGCGCCAGCAGCTTGGGCCTAGCGGCTACCTACGAGCAGTACTTC.

This clone has just one count. This chain links TRBV6-1 with TRBJ2-7; 10 bases are shared with TRBD2. Germline lookup yields CDR1 MNHNS and CDR2 SASEGT. V shed 5 bases and J 6 bases; nucleotides not matched to a gene: 10. The CDR3 length is 15 residues. The DNA for the CDR3 is TGTGCCAGCAGTTCACTTAGCGGGGGGCGTGTCGAGCAGTACTTC. This sequence encodes CASSSLSGGRVEQYF.

This chain links TRBV4-3 with TRBJ1-1; no clear D. V lost 1 base and J 5 bases, leaving 14 bases between the germline ends. The CDR3 sequence is 15 residues long. In germline, CDR1 is LGHNA, CDR2 YSLEER. CDR3 protein: CASSQGLKGYTEAFF. CDR3 bases: TGCGCCAGCAGCCAAGGGCTGAAGGGTTATACTGAAGCTTTCTTT.

V usage is TRBV5-1 and J usage is TRBJ2-3, with 9 nucleotides matching TRBD2. Germline V gene data show CDR1 as SGHRS and CDR2 as YFSETQ. The CDR3 is made up of 16 amino acids. Trimming took 3 bases from V and 6 from J; bases not matched to a gene: 11. The CDR3 is CASSYSGGRAYDTQYF. The CDR3 DNA is TGCGCCAGCAGCTATTCCGGCGGGAGGGCCTATGATACGCAGTATTTT.

J is TRBJ1-2 and V is TRBV18; maybe TRBD1 (6 bases). The CDR3 totals 14 residues. V lost 2 bases to trimming and J lost 8 bases, with 15 bases between them. Per the germline V gene, CDR1 is KGHSH and CDR2 is LQKENI. CDR3 protein: CASSPSAGADGYTF. CDR3 coding DNA: TGTGCCAGCTCACCATCGGCAGGGGCGGACGGCTACACCTTC.

V usage is TRBV9 and J usage is TRBJ1-1; 8 bases align to TRBD1. The trim removed 0 bases at V and 1 base at J, leaving 5 bases unmatched. This CDR3 has 16 residues. CDR1 and CDR2 from the germline V gene are SGDLS and YYNGEE. The CDR3 spells CASSVGLGTGNTEAFF. As DNA, the CDR3 is TGTGCCAGCAGCGTAGGCCTCGGGACAGGGAACACTGAAGCTTTCTTT.

The chain joins TRBV28 to TRBJ1-5, with TRBD1 matching over 7 bases. The CDR3 covers 17 residues. Germline V gene data show CDR1 as MDHEN and CDR2 as SYDVKM. V shed 5 bases and J 3 bases; nucleotides not matched to a gene: 13. For the CDR3, the DNA is TGTGCCAGCAGTCTTCCTACAGGGGCCGCAGTCAATCAGCCCCAGCATTTT. Its protein product is CASSLPTGAAVNQPQHF.

V usage is TRBV4-1 and J usage is TRBJ2-7, with D tentatively TRBD2 (5 bases). The CDR3 length is 14 residues. The germline V gene has CDR1 MGHRA and CDR2 YSYEKL. The V end was cut by 1 base, the J end by 1 base, with 8 bases between. CDR3 amino acids: CASSQVEESYEQYF. CDR3 nucleotide sequence: TGCGCCAGCAGCCAAGTGGAGGAATCCTACGAGCAGTACTTC.

The genes are TRBV4-1 and TRBJ1-2, with D uncertain. Germline CDR1 MGHRA, CDR2 YSYEKL. Trimming stripped 0 bases from V and 4 bases from J, with 12 bases between. There are 15 residues in the CDR3. CDR3 nucleotide sequence: TGCGCCAGCAGCCAAGATGAAGGGAGAGGCTATGGCTACACCTTC. It specifies CASSQDEGRGYGYTF.

This rearrangement joins TRBV5-4 to TRBJ2-1, with 9 bases that match TRBD1. Looked up from germline, CDR1 is SGHNT and CDR2 is YYREEE (reference sequence). V was pared by 4 bases and J by 6 bases, with 8 bases of the junction left unmatched. The CDR3 contains 15 residues. DNA for the CDR3: TGTGCCAGCAGCACTTGGGACAGGGCGGGCAATGAGCAGTTCTTC. Protein: CASSTWDRAGNEQFF.

J is TRBJ1-3 and V is TRBV30; weak D call: TRBD1 (5 bases). Trimming cost V 2 bases and J 4 bases, with 12 bases left between them. This CDR3 is 14 amino acids long. In germline, CDR1 is GTSNPN, CDR2 SVGIG (reference sequence). DNA of the CDR3: TGTGCCTGGAGTAACGGACACGTCGGAAACACCATATATTTT. Translation: CAWSNGHVGNTIYF.